Here is one T cell receptor (beta chain) with its context. Antigen specificity is unknown. The sort gate was single viable CD3+CD4+CD8-CD45RO+ cells for memory CD4+ T cells. Total CD4+ T cells were enriched by CD4 positive selection. The germline V gene has CDR1 SSHAT and CDR2 FNYEAQ (reference sequence). CDR3 length equals 12 residues. Trimming took off 5 bases at V and 6 bases at J, with 9 bases between the two ends. The sample originates from a study of memory CD4+ T cells and cytomegalovirus serostatus. General observations from the study: About two fifths of the roughly 150 known CMV-associated TCRbeta sequences appeared in CD4+ memory.

In the original workflow: Out-of-frame sequences were removed, leaving 2,204,828 distinct TCRbeta sequences. Data came from immunoSEQ multiplex PCR; TCRdb stores just in-frame clones and leaves some out. The DNA gave D and trimming, while V, J and clone size come from that table. The table includes approximately 74,000 clones, about 70% detected once. This sequence was found in an adult in good health and CMV-seropositive. Specimen: memory CD4+ T cells from blood. The chain links TRBV7-7 to TRBJ2-3, with D unresolved. CDR3 nucleotide sequence: TGTGCCAGCAGCCCCCTGGCGGATACGCAGTATTTT. This codes for CASSPLADTQYF.